The 18 T cell receptor beta chains below all came from one sample that was sequenced in a study of cytomegalovirus exposure and HLA in healthy donors. Sequenced by immunoSEQ multiplex PCR; TCRdb stores in-frame clones only, minus some. The sample carries tens of thousands of clones, about 90% recorded once. The sample comprised PBMCs. Source of these receptors: a woman younger than 30 in good health and CMV-seropositive.

The chain employs TRBV19 and TRBJ2-1; 9 bases match TRBD1. The germline CDR1 and CDR2 sequences are LNHDA and SQIVND (reference sequence). CDR3 size: 15 residues. The ends lost 3 bases at V and 8 bases at J; junction bases unmatched: 8. The CDR3: CASSMGTGSRDEQFF. In DNA form, the CDR3 reads TGTGCCAGTAGTATGGGGACAGGGAGTAGGGATGAGCAGTTCTTC.

The V gene is TRBV9, the J gene TRBJ2-7; the match to TRBD1 covers 7 bases. The CDR3 covers 13 residues. Trimming took 3 bases from V and 4 from J; bases not matched to a gene: 4. Germline V CDR1 and CDR2: SGDLS, YYNGEE. CDR3 coding DNA: TGTGCCAGCAGCGCGACAGGGTGGTACGAGCAGTACTTC. Amino acid sequence: CASSATGWYEQYF.

The genes are TRBV11-2 and TRBJ2-5; TRBD2 aligns across 13 bases. The CDR3 loop spans 16 amino acids. V shed 5 bases and J 4 bases; nucleotides not matched to a gene: 7. The germline V gene encodes CDR1 SGHAT and CDR2 FQNNGV. CDR3 sequence reads: CASSPRTSGSAETQYF. CDR3 coding DNA: TGTGCCAGCAGCCCTCGGACTAGCGGGAGCGCAGAGACCCAGTACTTC.

V gene TRBV7-2 combines with J gene TRBJ1-5; maybe TRBD1 (6 bases). Deletions cut 5 bases from V and 0 bases from J, with 11 bases between. The length of the CDR3 is 15 residues. Per germline, CDR1 SGHTA and CDR2 FQGNSA. Written as DNA, the CDR3 is TGTGCCAGCAGCAGGGACATGAATAGCAATCAGCCCCAGCATTTT. Its protein is CASSRDMNSNQPQHF.

The genes are TRBV30 and TRBJ2-3; TRBD1 is a possible D gene (5 bases). The CDR3 is made up of 16 amino acids. With 4 bases removed from V and 2 bases from J, the gap between germline ends came to 19 bases. Germline CDR1 GTSNPN, CDR2 SVGIG (reference sequence). CDR3 sequence: CAWNRPTGPATDTQYF. CDR3 sequence (DNA): TGTGCCTGGAACCGACCTACAGGACCCGCCACAGATACGCAGTATTTT.

The V call is TRBV11-2, the J call TRBJ2-7, with 8 bases lining up with TRBD2. The CDR3 runs 15 residues. V was pared by 5 bases and J by 0 bases, with 6 bases of the junction left unmatched. Per the germline V gene, CDR1 is SGHAT and CDR2 is FQNNGV. CDR3 in amino acids: CASSLSGGSSYEQYF. CDR3 nucleotides: TGTGCCAGCAGCCTGAGCGGGGGAAGCTCCTACGAGCAGTACTTC.

The V call is TRBV10-2, the J call TRBJ2-1; 7 nucleotides line up with TRBD1. The CDR3 runs 13 residues. Per the germline V gene, CDR1 is WSHSY and CDR2 is SAAADI. Trimming cost V 6 bases and J 4 bases; bases outside gene matches: 3. DNA for the CDR3: TGCGCCAGCAGCCGGGACAGTTACAATGAGCAGTTCTTC. It yields the protein CASSRDSYNEQFF.

The chain carries TRBV5-5 and TRBJ2-1; perhaps TRBD1 as D (5 bases). Germline values: CDR1 SGHKS, CDR2 YYEKEE (reference sequence). The ends were cut back, 4 bases at V and 6 bases at J, with 14 bases in the middle. This CDR3 is built from 14 residues. The CDR3 reads CASSQGPLVNEQFF. The DNA for the CDR3 is TGTGCCAGCAGCCAGGGCCCATTGGTCAATGAGCAGTTCTTC. The variable domain in full, completed from reference TRBV5-5 and TRBJ2-1, reads DAGVTQSPTHLIKTRGQQVTLRCSPISGHKSVSWYQQVLGQGPQFIFQYYEKEERGRGNFPDRFSARQFPNYSSELNVNALLLGDSALYLCASSQGPLVNEQFFGPGTRLTVL.

The chain combines TRBV6-5 with TRBJ2-7; TRBD1 aligns across 9 bases. CDR3 size: 14 residues. Trimming cost V 10 bases and J 4 bases; bases outside gene matches: 11. The germline gives CDR1 MNHEY, CDR2 SVGAGI. CDR3 residues: CATTWDRELYEQYF. Here the CDR3 DNA reads TGTGCCACCACGTGGGACAGGGAGTTATACGAGCAGTACTTC.

The V call is TRBV10-2, the J call TRBJ2-1, with D unresolved. Germline V gene sequence: CDR1 WSHSY, CDR2 SAAADI. Trimming pared 7 bases from V and 6 bases from J, leaving 13 bases between. This CDR3 has 13 residues. The CDR3, as DNA: TGCGCCAGCACCCCCCGTAACGGCAATGAGCAGTTCTTC. It specifies CASTPRNGNEQFF.

The chain has TRBV15 and TRBJ2-7; D is perhaps TRBD2 (5 bases). The CDR3 is made up of 14 amino acids. V lost 0 bases to trimming and J lost 2 bases, with 8 bases between them. The V gene's germline CDR1 is LNHNV and CDR2 YYDKDF (reference sequence). CDR3 region: CATSRDMGAYEQYF. The CDR3, as DNA: TGTGCCACCAGCAGAGATATGGGAGCCTACGAGCAGTACTTC.

CDR3 protein: CAAQQQGANYGYTF. CDR3 DNA sequence: TGTGCCGCTCAACAACAGGGGGCTAACTATGGCTACACCTTC. This chain connects TRBV6-5 to TRBJ1-2; 8 nucleotides align to TRBD1. The CDR3 sequence is 14 residues long. The germline V gene has CDR1 MNHEY and CDR2 SVGAGI. V dropped 11 bases and J dropped 0; count of bases not matched to a gene: 8.

The chain employs TRBV9 and TRBJ2-7; 7 bases are a match to TRBD2. CDR3 length: 13 amino acids. Germline CDR1 SGDLS, CDR2 YYNGEE. V shed 4 bases, J shed 2 bases, and the junction held 3 bases outside the gene matches. The DNA for the CDR3 is TGTGCCAGCAGCAGCGGGGTCACCTACGAGCAGTACTTC. It translates to CASSSGVTYEQYF.

V and J are TRBV7-9 and TRBJ2-7; D is unresolved. Germline lookup yields CDR1 SEHNR and CDR2 FQNEAQ (reference sequence). Trimming removed 2 bases from V and 5 bases from J, with 4 bases in between. The CDR3 loop spans 11 amino acids. CDR3 coding DNA: TGTGCCAGCAGCTTACTCGACGAGCAGTACTTC. Translating it yields CASSLLDEQYF.

The sample holds one count of this clone. V and J are TRBV19 and TRBJ2-1; D is possibly TRBD2 (5 bases). The CDR3 is made up of 16 amino acids. CDR1 and CDR2 (germline): LNHDA, SQIVND (reference sequence). Trimming took 5 bases from V and 3 from J, leaving 17 bases between them. Written as DNA, the CDR3 is TGTGCCAGTAGTGACACGGAACGGGGAGACTACAATGAGCAGTTCTTC. This translates into CASSDTERGDYNEQFF.

The V and J genes are TRBV15 and TRBJ1-1, with unresolved D. V was clipped by 1 base and J by 0 bases, with 6 bases between them. Germline lookup yields CDR1 LNHNV and CDR2 YYDKDF (reference sequence). The CDR3 extends over 14 amino acids. CDR3 sequence (DNA): TGTGCCACCAGCAGAGCAAACATGAACACTGAAGCTTTCTTT. It specifies CATSRANMNTEAFF.

The chain couples TRBV5-1 to TRBJ1-2; D gene ambiguous. The germline CDR1 and CDR2 sequences are SGHRS and YFSETQ. V lost 5 bases to trimming and J lost 7 bases, with 18 bases between them. The CDR3 totals 14 residues. CDR3 in amino acids: CASSSQTLRRGYTF. CDR3 nucleotides: TGCGCCAGCAGTAGCCAGACTCTTCGACGTGGCTACACCTTC.

This clone was found a few times. V and J are TRBV30 and TRBJ1-2, with no clear D. The CDR3 loop spans 12 amino acids. Per germline, CDR1 GTSNPN and CDR2 SVGIG (reference sequence). The V and J ends lost 5 bases and 0 bases respectively, with 7 bases between them. CDR3 in DNA: TGTGCCTGGCCGGAGTCTAACTATGGCTACACCTTC. As protein: CAWPESNYGYTF.